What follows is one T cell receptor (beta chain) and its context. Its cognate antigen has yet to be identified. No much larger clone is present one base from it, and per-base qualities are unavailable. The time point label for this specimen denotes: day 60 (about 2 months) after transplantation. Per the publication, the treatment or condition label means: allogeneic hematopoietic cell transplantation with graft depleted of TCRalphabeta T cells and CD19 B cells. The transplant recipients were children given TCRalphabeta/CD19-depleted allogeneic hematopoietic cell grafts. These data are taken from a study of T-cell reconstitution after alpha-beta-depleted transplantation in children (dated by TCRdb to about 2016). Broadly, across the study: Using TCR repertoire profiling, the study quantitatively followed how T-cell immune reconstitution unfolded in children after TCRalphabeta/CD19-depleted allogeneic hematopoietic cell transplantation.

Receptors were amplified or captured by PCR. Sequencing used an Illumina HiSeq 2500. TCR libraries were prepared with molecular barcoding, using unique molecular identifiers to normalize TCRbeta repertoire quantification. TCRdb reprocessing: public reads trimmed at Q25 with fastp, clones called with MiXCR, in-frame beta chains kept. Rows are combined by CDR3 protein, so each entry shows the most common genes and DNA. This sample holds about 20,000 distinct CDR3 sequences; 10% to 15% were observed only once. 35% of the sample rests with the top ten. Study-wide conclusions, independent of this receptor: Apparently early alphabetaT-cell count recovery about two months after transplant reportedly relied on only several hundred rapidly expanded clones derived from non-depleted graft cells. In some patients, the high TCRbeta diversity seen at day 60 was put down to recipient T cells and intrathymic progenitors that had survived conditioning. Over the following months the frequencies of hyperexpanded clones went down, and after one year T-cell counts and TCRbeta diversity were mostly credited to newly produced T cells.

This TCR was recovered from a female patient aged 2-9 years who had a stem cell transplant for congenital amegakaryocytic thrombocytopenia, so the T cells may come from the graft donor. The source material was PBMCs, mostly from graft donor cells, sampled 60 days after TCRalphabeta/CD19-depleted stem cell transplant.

The DNA sequence is given as TGTGCCAGCAGTATACTACTGGGGAACACCGGGGAGCTGTTTTTT. Protein translation: CASSILLGNTGELFF. The chain couples TRBV6-5 to TRBJ2-2; the D gene cannot be resolved reliably. From the cysteine up to the phenylalanine, the CDR3 has a length of 15 residues. Only the CDR3 region is kept as DNA, spanning 45 bases read in frame from base 1. A distance of 11 bases separates the germline ends of V and J, which lose 5 bases and 1 base respectively. CDR1 and CDR2, looked up from the germline V gene, are MNHEY and SVGAGI.